The 15 T cell receptor beta chains in this list originate from one sample, sequenced in a study of blood T cells in healthy people across ages. The use of a sample-barcoded 5' primer and a J-beta primer mix characterized a second PCR of 7 to 11 cycles. TCRdb re-analysed the 5' RACE reads in MiXCR, keeping a single row per CDR3 protein. The data hold more than 900,000 distinct CDR3 sequences, with 29% observed a single time. These data also formed part of another study, on T cells of mothers and their children.

Sequenced input: blood. Receptors were obtained from a woman aged 40 to 50 in good health.

Many counts were recorded for this clonotype. CDR3 region: CASSLEYGTSTDTQYF. CDR3 bases: TGTGCCAGCAGCTTAGAGTACGGAACTAGCACAGATACGCAGTATTTT. The chain carries TRBV7-6 and TRBJ2-3; D is undetermined. This CDR3 spans 16 amino acids. Germline loops: CDR1 SGHVS, CDR2 FNYEAQ. Trimming shortened V by 1 base and J by 0 bases, and 11 bases separated the two germline ends.

This clonotype was seen a few times. The CDR3 here is CASSPAGGGAGVYNEQFF. CDR3 nucleotide sequence: TGTGCCAGCAGCCCGGCGGGTGGAGGGGCCGGTGTCTACAATGAGCAGTTCTTC. The chain couples TRBV6-1 to TRBJ2-1; D perhaps matches TRBD2 (6 bases). Looked up from germline, CDR1 is MNHNS and CDR2 is SASEGT. This CDR3 spans 18 amino acids. V lost 6 bases and J 3 bases, leaving 24 bases between the germline ends.

This clonotype came up a few times. J is TRBJ2-4 and V is TRBV7-2; D is uncertain. The V end was cut by 1 base, the J end by 1 base, with 14 bases between. This CDR3 comprises 17 residues. Germline CDR1 reads SGHTA; CDR2 reads FQGNSA. The CDR3 sequence: CASSLEPPSFAKNIQYF. The CDR3, as DNA: TGTGCCAGCAGCTTAGAGCCGCCGTCTTTTGCCAAAAACATTCAGTACTTC. Drawing the rest from reference TRBV7-2 and TRBJ2-4, the complete variable domain is GAGVSQSPSNKVTEKGKDVELRCDPISGHTALYWYRQSLGQGLEFLIYFQGNSAPDKSGLPSDRFSAERTGGSVSTLTIQRTQQEDSAVYLCASSLEPPSFAKNIQYFGAGTRLSVL.

Remarks on this clonotype: As the CDR3 is not closed by the conserved phenylalanine or tryptophan, this likely results from a read error. The J gene is TRBJ2-1, the V gene TRBV7-3; 10 positions match TRBD2. The germline V gene has CDR1 SGHTA and CDR2 FQGTGA. The CDR3 sequence is 14 residues long. V lost 7 bases and J lost 8; bases outside the gene matches: 8. DNA of the CDR3: TGTGCCAGCATCCCAGCGGGGGGGCTCGATGAGCAGTTCTCC. It yields the protein CASIPAGGLDEQFS.

About this clonotype: A much larger clone lies a single base off, so this may be a read error. The rearrangement joins TRBV5-1 to TRBJ2-7; TRBD2 matches at 7 bases. Germline CDR1 SGHRS, CDR2 YFSETQ. The CDR3 is made up of 17 amino acids. The CDR3 loop reads CASSGTRGLIGDYAQYF. The CDR3 region has the DNA TGCGCCAGCAGCGGCACCCGGGGCCTCATCGGGGACTACGCGCAGTACTTC.

Many counts were recorded for this clonotype. The J gene is TRBJ2-7, the V gene TRBV29-1, with 7 bases matching TRBD1. In germline, CDR1 is SQVTM, CDR2 ANQGSEA. V dropped 7 bases and J dropped 3; count of bases not matched to a gene: 6. The length of the CDR3 is 12 residues. The CDR3: CSARGQIYEQYF. CDR3 coding DNA: TGCAGCGCCCGGGGACAGATCTACGAGCAGTACTTC.

The chain has TRBV28 and TRBJ1-1, with a tentative D call TRBD1 (5 bases). The V end was cut by 7 bases, the J end by 1 base, with 16 bases between. Per germline, CDR1 MDHEN and CDR2 SYDVKM. This CDR3 has 15 residues. The CDR3 DNA is TGTGCCAGCAAATCGGGGGGATTGGAGAACACTGAAGCTTTCTTT. Its translation: CASKSGGLENTEAFF.

CDR3 protein: CASSLTYSGDTQYF. CDR3 bases: TGTGCCAGCAGTTTAACCTACAGCGGGGATACGCAGTATTTT. The genes are TRBV27 and TRBJ2-3, with D possibly being TRBD2 (6 bases). Germline CDR1 reads MNHEY; CDR2 reads SMNVEV (reference sequence). The V end was cut by 2 bases, the J end by 6 bases, with 12 bases between. The CDR3 has 14 residues.

This clonotype has at least ten counts. This sequence joins TRBV7-2 and TRBJ2-5; D ambiguous. The length of the CDR3 is 14 residues. CDR1 SGHTA and CDR2 FQGNSA come from the germline V gene. V lost 1 base, J lost 3 bases, and 9 bases lay in between. DNA of the CDR3: TGTGCCAGCAGCTTAGGTGCGGTCAAAGAGACCCAGTACTTC. This gives the protein CASSLGAVKETQYF. The variable domain in full, with the rest retrieved from reference TRBV7-2 and TRBJ2-5, is GAGVSQSPSNKVTEKGKDVELRCDPISGHTALYWYRQSLGQGLEFLIYFQGNSAPDKSGLPSDRFSAERTGGSVSTLTIQRTQQEDSAVYLCASSLGAVKETQYFGPGTRLLVL.

This clonotype turned up a few times. The chain links TRBV6-2 or TRBV6-3 to TRBJ2-5; D perhaps matches TRBD2 (6 bases). This CDR3 spans 19 amino acids. CDR1 is MNHEY and CDR2 is SVGEGT in the germline V gene. V was shortened by 0 bases and J by 13 bases, with 33 bases between the two germline ends. In nucleotides, the CDR3 is TGTGCCAGCAGTTACTCGACGTCGGCAGGGAGGCTGTTAACCTACGAGCGGTACTTC. Protein sequence: CASSYSTSAGRLLTYERYF.

The chain employs TRBV6-5 and TRBJ1-2, with 8 bases lining up with TRBD1. V was clipped by 6 bases and J by 4 bases; unmatched bases: 13. The CDR3 is 16 residues long. The germline V gene has CDR1 MNHEY and CDR2 SVGAGI. CDR3 DNA: TGTGCCAGCAGCTCCTCCGGGACAGGTTATGCCTATGGCTACACCTTC. Protein: CASSSSGTGYAYGYTF.

This clonotype appeared many times. V is TRBV29-1 and J is TRBJ1-2, with a weak D call TRBD1 (6 bases). The germline gives CDR1 SQVTM, CDR2 ANQGSEA. V lost 3 bases and J lost 7, with 15 bases in between. The CDR3 is made up of 13 amino acids. This chain's CDR3 is CSVDRGEDGGYTF. The CDR3 bases are TGCAGCGTTGACAGGGGAGAAGACGGTGGCTACACCTTC.

The chain combines TRBV20-1 with TRBJ2-7; no clear D. The CDR3 spans 13 residues. CDR1 and CDR2 from the germline V gene are DFQATT and SNEGSKA (reference sequence). The CDR3 reads CTPEIDGAYEQYF. The CDR3 DNA reads TGCACCCCGGAGATCGACGGCGCCTACGAGCAGTACTTC.

V is TRBV12-3 or TRBV12-4 and J is TRBJ1-1; 8 positions agree with TRBD1. The ends lost 4 bases at V and 4 bases at J; junction bases unmatched: 8. The CDR3 length is 15 residues. The CDR3 nucleotides are TGTGCCAGCAGTTCCGGACAGGGTTGGGGCACTGAAGCTTTCTTT. Its protein is CASSSGQGWGTEAFF.

The V call is TRBV5-5, the J call TRBJ2-1; D is undetermined. V was cut by 0 bases and J by 12 bases, with 19 bases left in between. This CDR3 is built from 15 residues. In germline, CDR1 is SGHKS, CDR2 YYEKEE (reference sequence). This CDR3 reads CASSLGTSGVVSQFF. Written as DNA, the CDR3 is TGTGCCAGCAGCTTGGGGACCTCAGGTGTTGTATCGCAGTTCTTC.